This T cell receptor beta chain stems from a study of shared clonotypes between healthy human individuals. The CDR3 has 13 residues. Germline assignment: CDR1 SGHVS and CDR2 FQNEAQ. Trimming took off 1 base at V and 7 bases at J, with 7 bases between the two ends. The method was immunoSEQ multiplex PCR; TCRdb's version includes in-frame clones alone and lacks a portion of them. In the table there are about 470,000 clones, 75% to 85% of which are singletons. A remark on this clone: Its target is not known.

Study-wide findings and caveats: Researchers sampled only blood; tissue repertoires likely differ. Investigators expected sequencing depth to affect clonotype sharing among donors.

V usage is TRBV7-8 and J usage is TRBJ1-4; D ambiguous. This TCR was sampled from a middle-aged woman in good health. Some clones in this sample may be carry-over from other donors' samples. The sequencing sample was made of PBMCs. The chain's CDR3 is CASSLVQAEKLFF. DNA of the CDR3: TGTGCCAGCAGCTTAGTTCAGGCTGAAAAACTGTTTTTT.